The rows below give T cell receptor beta chains drawn from one sample of a study of blood T cell repertoires in COVID-19. TCRdb's table, derived via immunoSEQ multiplex PCR, lists solely in-frame clones and lacks some. Among 150,000 or so clones listed, roughly 90% were seen once. Sequenced: peripheral blood. Receptors originate from a human donor in a cohort sampled during active COVID-19. CDR3s include the opening cysteine and the closing phenylalanine or tryptophan. A D gene is named only where the DNA matches it firmly. Expanded clones get a size class; other rows say once, few or many, or leave the size out.

V	D	J	size	DNA	CDR3
TRBV9	TRBD2	TRBJ2-1	-	TGTGCCAGCAGCGTAGGAGGACTAGCGGGGGGGCGTGAGCAGTTCTTC	CASSVGGLAGGREQFF
TRBV28	-	TRBJ1-6	-	TGTGCCAGCAGTCCACCGGTCAGGGAAAATTCACCCCTCCACTTT	CASSPPVRENSPLHF
TRBV5-1	TRBD2	TRBJ2-1	-	TGCGCCAGCAGCTTGGGAAGCGGGAGAGACAATGAGCAGTTCTTC	CASSLGSGRDNEQFF
TRBV4-2	TRBD2	TRBJ2-1	-	TGTGCCAGCAGCACGAATCTAGCGGGAGGAGCCTACAATGAGCAGTTCTTC	CASSTNLAGGAYNEQFF
TRBV28	TRBD1	TRBJ2-5	-	TGTGCCAGCAGACCTACAGGGGGCTGGGAGACCCAGTACTTC	CASRPTGGWETQYF
TRBV7-8	-	TRBJ2-3	-	TGTGCCAGCAGCTTAGATTGGAGGGCAGTTAGCACAGATACGCAGTATTTT	CASSLDWRAVSTDTQYF
TRBV25-1	-	TRBJ1-6	-	TGTGCCAGCAGTGAATCCAGCTCCTATAATTCACCCCTCCACTTT	CASSESSSYNSPLHF
TRBV28	-	TRBJ2-7	-	TGTGCCAGCAGTTTAGGAGTCTACGAGCAGTACTTC	CASSLGVYEQYF
TRBV6-5	-	TRBJ2-7	-	TGTGCCACCAAAAGGGGGTCCCTCTACGAGCAGTACTTC	CATKRGSLYEQYF
TRBV7-9	TRBD2	TRBJ2-2	-	TGTGCCAGCAGCTCAGACCTCATAGCGGGACGGAACACCGGGGAGCTGTTTTTT	CASSSDLIAGRNTGELFF
TRBV30	TRBD2	TRBJ2-1	-	TGTGCCTGGAGTAACCACCGGACTAGCGGGGCCGTGGGTTTCTTGTTCTTC	CAWSNHRTSGAVGFLFF
TRBV12-3/TRBV12-4	TRBD1	TRBJ1-2	-	TGTGCCAGCAGCCCGGACAGGGTTGGCTACACCTTC	CASSPDRVGYTF
TRBV6-2/TRBV6-3	-	TRBJ1-6	-	TGTGCCAGCAGTTATGGCGGGAACCCTTATAATTCACCCCTCCACTTT	CASSYGGNPYNSPLHF
TRBV7-2	-	TRBJ1-2	-	TGTGCCAGCAGCTTAGTCTCTGGGGGCGATGGCTACACCTTC	CASSLVSGGDGYTF
TRBV4-3	-	TRBJ1-1	-	TGCGCCAGCAGCCAAGGGAGGTTCCAAGGCGGGAACACTGAAGCTTTCTTT	CASSQGRFQGGNTEAFF
TRBV9	TRBD1	TRBJ1-1	-	TGTGCCAGCAGCGTAGCGGGACAGGGGATTATGAACACTGAAGCTTTCTTT	CASSVAGQGIMNTEAFF
TRBV14	TRBD1	TRBJ2-5	-	TGTGCCAGCAGCCAAATCGGGACAGGGGAAGAGACCCAGTACTTC	CASSQIGTGEETQYF
TRBV2	-	TRBJ2-2	-	TGTGCCAGCAGTGAAGCGATAGTGTCGTGGACCGGGGAGCTGTTTTTT	CASSEAIVSWTGELFF
TRBV14	-	TRBJ1-2	once	TGTGCCAGCAGCCAAGAGAGCCTCTATGGCTACACCTTC	CASSQESLYGYTF
TRBV5-4	TRBD1	TRBJ1-3	-	TGTGCCAGCAGCCCGACAGGGGGTGCTGGAAACACCATATATTTT	CASSPTGGAGNTIYF
TRBV19	-	TRBJ2-1	-	TGTGCCAGTAGTAGGGGTAGCGGAGGGAGCTCCTACAATGAGCAGTTCTTC	CASSRGSGGSSYNEQFF
TRBV13	TRBD1	TRBJ1-2	-	TGTGCCAGCAGGAAAACAGGGGGCGCGGAAGGCTACACCTTC	CASRKTGGAEGYTF
TRBV30	-	TRBJ1-6	-	TGTGCCTGGAGTTCTGGACTCAATTCACCCCTCCACTTT	CAWSSGLNSPLHF
TRBV18	-	TRBJ2-5	-	TGTGCCAGCTCGCGGCAAGAGACCCAGTACTTC	CASSRQETQYF
TRBV7-8	-	TRBJ1-2	-	TGTGCCAGCAGCTTAGACTCCGTAGAGCTCTATGGCTACACCTTC	CASSLDSVELYGYTF
TRBV5-4	TRBD2	TRBJ2-1	-	TGTGCCAGCAGCCCCGGGGCGGCGGGGGTGGTAGGGCAGTTCTTC	CASSPGAAGVVGQFF
TRBV28	TRBD1	TRBJ2-7	-	TGTGCCAGCAGCCTACCGGGACAGGGGTCGGCCTACGAGCAGTACTTC	CASSLPGQGSAYEQYF
TRBV5-4	-	TRBJ1-4	-	TGTGCCAGCAGCCTTGGACAGAACGGTGAAAAACTGTTTTTT	CASSLGQNGEKLFF
TRBV28	TRBD2	TRBJ2-1	-	TGTGCCAGCAGTTTATGGGGACTAGCGGGAGGAAACAATGAGCAGTTCTTC	CASSLWGLAGGNNEQFF
TRBV19	-	TRBJ2-7	-	TGTGCCAGTAGGAAACAGGGTAGTGGCTACGAGCAGTACTTC	CASRKQGSGYEQYF
TRBV7-2	-	TRBJ1-2	-	TGTGCCAGCAGGAAAATTGTAGCTAACTATGGCTACACCTTC	CASRKIVANYGYTF
TRBV30	-	TRBJ2-1	-	TGTGCCTGGCGAATCCGGGACAGGGCGCTAGCGGGAGTTAGTGAGCAGTTCTTC	CAWRIRDRALAGVSEQFF
TRBV2	TRBD1	TRBJ1-1	-	TGTGCCAGCAGTGACCAGGGGGGCACTGAAGCTTTCTTT	CASSDQGGTEAFF
TRBV28	-	TRBJ1-1	few	TGTGCCAGCAGTTTAGAGGGGGGGTCTACTGAAGCTTTCTTT	CASSLEGGSTEAFF
TRBV4-3	TRBD1	TRBJ1-1	many	TGCGCCAGCAGCCAAGGCCGGACAGGAATCCACACTGAAGCTTTCTTT	CASSQGRTGIHTEAFF
TRBV7-3	TRBD2	TRBJ2-7	-	TGTGCCAGCAGTCCCGGACTAGTATCGCCCGAGCAGTACTTC	CASSPGLVSPEQYF
TRBV9	TRBD2	TRBJ2-2	-	TGTGCCAGCAGTAAAACCGGGGGGGCCCCCGGGGAGCTGTTTTTT	CASSKTGGAPGELFF
TRBV24-1	-	TRBJ2-3	-	TGTGCCACCAGTGATTTCCCTGATACGCAGTATTTT	CATSDFPDTQYF
TRBV11-2	TRBD1	TRBJ1-1	-	TGTGCCAGCAGCTTTCAGACAGGGGGATGGACTGAAGCTTTCTTT	CASSFQTGGWTEAFF
TRBV6-6	-	TRBJ1-2	-	TGTGCCAGCAGCACAGAGGGCTATGGCTACACCTTC	CASSTEGYGYTF
TRBV6-6	-	TRBJ1-2	-	TGTGCCAGCAAGTCAGAAAATAACTATGGCTACACCTTC	CASKSENNYGYTF
TRBV7-3	TRBD1	TRBJ1-1	-	TGTGCCAGCAGCTTAATCGCAGGGGGGAACACTGAAGCTTTCTTT	CASSLIAGGNTEAFF
TRBV4-3	-	TRBJ2-7	-	TGCGCCAGCAGCCAAGATCTCCTCTCCTACGAGCAGTACTTC	CASSQDLLSYEQYF
TRBV2	TRBD1	TRBJ1-2	few	TGTGCCAGCACCCCGTACAGGGGTAACGGCTACACCTTC	CASTPYRGNGYTF
TRBV6-4	-	TRBJ1-1	-	TGTGCCAGCAGTGACAGGGGGATCACTGAAGCTTTCTTT	CASSDRGITEAFF
TRBV6-2/TRBV6-3	-	TRBJ2-7	-	TGTGCCAGCAGCCCCAACTTCAAGAACGCCTACGAGCAGTACTTC	CASSPNFKNAYEQYF
TRBV28	-	TRBJ1-6	once	TGTGCCAGCAGTTTATCTTTTGAGCTGCCTTTCTCCTATAATTCACCCCTCCACTTT	CASSLSFELPFSYNSPLHF
TRBV30	TRBD1	TRBJ1-2	-	TGTGCCTGGAGTGTCCCTTCGACAGGGAAGGGCTACACCTTC	CAWSVPSTGKGYTF
TRBV7-2	-	TRBJ1-5	-	TGTGCCAGCAGCTTAAGGGGATCGCGCAATCAGCCCCAGCATTTT	CASSLRGSRNQPQHF
TRBV4-1	TRBD1	TRBJ1-4	-	TGCGCCAGCAGTGCCGGGACAGGGAATGAAAAACTGTTTTTT	CASSAGTGNEKLFF
TRBV18	-	TRBJ1-2	-	TGTGCCAGCTCACCACCTAGGACCAACGCGGGGGGCTACACCTTC	CASSPPRTNAGGYTF